The clone carrying this TCR beta chain was recorded many times. Its antigen is not known. The data derive from a study of T cells in Graves' hyperthyroidism and ophthalmopathy. General study results and limits: Most clonotypes expanded in thyroid above 0.001 were likewise present in blood.

Amplified regions were TCR beta CDR3 sequences from RNA transcripts. Carried out on the TCR CDR3, a first-round RT-PCR used the HTBI primer set. TCRdb ran MiXCR on the multiplex PCR reads and lists one entry per CDR3 protein. The table lists more than 500,000 distinct CDR3 sequences, about 16% of them singletons. The CDR3 runs 15 residues. Per germline, CDR1 SGHRS and CDR2 YFSETQ. Trimming cost V 0 bases and J 6 bases, with 16 bases left between them. Sequenced input: blood. The sequence derives from a woman aged 25 to 39 with Graves' ophthalmopathy. The J gene is TRBJ2-7, the V gene TRBV5-1; D call uncertain. CDR3 region: CASSLGRASGPEQYF. The CDR3 coding sequence is TGCGCCAGCAGCTTGGGCCGGGCCTCAGGCCCCGAGCAGTACTTC.